This entry lists 10 T cell receptor beta chains sequenced from one sample in a study of cytomegalovirus exposure and HLA in healthy donors. The primer mix had 60 Vbeta and 13 Jbeta primers. TCRdb's table, derived via immunoSEQ multiplex PCR, lists solely in-frame clones and lacks some. Found here are fewer than 200,000 clones, about 86% of them singletons; the top ten hold around 1.6%. Sequencing used PBMCs. These receptors all come from a man aged 35 to 55 in good health and CMV-seropositive.

The CDR3 reads CASSVDFRGETQYF. CDR3 bases: TGTGCCAGCAGCGTAGATTTTCGGGGAGAGACCCAGTACTTC. This rearrangement joins TRBV9 to TRBJ2-5, with D maybe TRBD2 (5 bases). Germline assignment: CDR1 SGDLS and CDR2 YYNGEE. The CDR3 spans 14 residues. V dropped 0 bases and J dropped 4 bases, with 10 bases sitting between them.

This CDR3 reads CASSLEGGVSGYTF. CDR3 in DNA: TGTGCCAGCAGCTTGGAGGGGGGGGTGAGTGGCTACACCTTC. The chain couples TRBV5-6 to TRBJ1-2; possibly TRBD1 for D (6 bases). Trimming removed 0 bases at V and 7 bases at J, with 13 bases between. The CDR3 has 14 residues. In germline, CDR1 is SGHDT, CDR2 YYEEEE.

In its sample, this clone was seen once. The rearrangement uses TRBV25-1 and TRBJ2-1; no reliable D call. The germline V gene encodes CDR1 MGHDK and CDR2 SYGVNS. The CDR3 totals 15 residues. The germline V and J ends were trimmed by 1 base and 0 bases, with 7 bases remaining between them. The CDR3 DNA reads TGTGCCAGCAGTGAATCATCCGGCTCCTACAATGAGCAGTTCTTC. Encoded protein: CASSESSGSYNEQFF.

V gene TRBV5-1 combines with J gene TRBJ2-2, with D uncertain. The CDR3 extends over 13 amino acids. Per the germline V gene, CDR1 is SGHRS and CDR2 is YFSETQ. V was trimmed by 4 bases and J by 7 bases, leaving 11 bases between them. The CDR3 protein is CASSPVIGGELFF. CDR3 sequence (DNA): TGCGCCAGCAGCCCGGTGATCGGCGGGGAGCTGTTTTTT.

This chain links TRBV7-9 with TRBJ1-1; 11 nucleotides line up with TRBD1. Germline trimming cut 4 bases from V and 1 base from J; bases unmatched to any gene: 14. Germline assignment: CDR1 SEHNR and CDR2 FQNEAQ (reference sequence). The CDR3 runs to 19 residues. For the CDR3, the DNA is TGTGCCAGCAGCTCCAAGGCCCCGGACAGGGGGCGCCCGAACACTGAAGCTTTCTTT. Its protein product is CASSSKAPDRGRPNTEAFF.

This chain connects TRBV6-1 to TRBJ2-7; a possible D gene is TRBD1 (6 bases). The germline V gene has CDR1 MNHNS and CDR2 SASEGT. V was shortened by 6 bases and J by 3 bases, with 12 bases between the two germline ends. The CDR3 spans 13 residues. For the CDR3, the DNA is TGTGCCAGCAGGAAAGGGACATTCTACGAGCAGTACTTC. Translation: CASRKGTFYEQYF.

The CDR3 region has the DNA TGTGCCAGCAGCTTACCCCGTCCGACAGGGTCGCCCTCTGGAAACACCATATATTTT. Translated, it gives CASSLPRPTGSPSGNTIYF. The chain has TRBV7-9 and TRBJ1-3; 7 positions match TRBD1. Germline V gene lookup returns CDR1 SEHNR and CDR2 FQNEAQ (reference sequence). V was clipped by 2 bases and J by 0 bases; unmatched bases: 13. The CDR3 spans 19 residues.

The table lists this clone with a count of one. The chain employs TRBV6-5 and TRBJ2-1, with D maybe TRBD2 (5 bases). The CDR3 consists of 13 residues. Germline assignment: CDR1 MNHEY and CDR2 SVGAGI. Trimming removed 0 bases from V and 5 bases from J, with 5 bases in between. Here the CDR3 reads CASSYSTNNEQFF. The CDR3 DNA is TGTGCCAGCAGTTACTCGACTAACAATGAGCAGTTCTTC.

V and J are TRBV10-3 and TRBJ1-1, with 9 bases identical to TRBD1. Per the germline V gene, CDR1 is ENHRY and CDR2 is SYGVKD. J lost 1 base, V lost 7 bases, and 4 bases had no gene match. The CDR3 is 14 amino acids. The CDR3 coding sequence is TGTGCCATCAAAGGGGACAGGGCGAACACTGAAGCTTTCTTT. It translates to CAIKGDRANTEAFF.

The gene calls are TRBV12-5 and TRBJ1-1; 7 bases line up with TRBD1. The CDR3 covers 15 residues. V was clipped by 3 bases and J by 6 bases; unmatched bases: 10. Germline loops: CDR1 LGHNT, CDR2 FRNRAP. The chain's CDR3 is CASGFVQGEKAEAFF. The CDR3 DNA reads as TGTGCTAGTGGTTTCGTGCAGGGGGAGAAAGCTGAAGCTTTCTTT.